The T cell receptor (beta chain) described here comes from a study of cytotoxic CD8 clonotypes in ibrutinib-treated CLL. Overall study findings and caveats: Public clonotypes showed up rarely, and on treatment they shrank or held steady. Clonality went up at the time of ibrutinib response, stayed stable in sustained remission, and later dropped back toward its baseline level at progression.

CDR1 is SGHKS and CDR2 is YYEKEE in the germline V gene (reference sequence). The CDR3 covers 13 residues. Trimming pared 0 bases from V and 5 bases from J, leaving 8 bases between. The table came from immunoSEQ multiplex PCR; TCRdb's copy has only in-frame clones and leaves some out. The sample lists roughly 160,000 clones, less than 85% occurring once. The table lists this clone with a count of one. The antigen remains undetermined. The rearrangement joins TRBV5-5 to TRBJ1-1; D uncertain. The specimen was PBMCs, collected after 24 months of ibrutinib treatment. The TCR comes from a human donor with chronic lymphocytic leukemia. This CDR3 is CASSLGARTEAFF. CDR3 DNA: TGTGCCAGCAGCTTGGGGGCGCGGACTGAAGCTTTCTTT.